The present T cell receptor beta chain was sequenced within a study of blood T cell repertoires in COVID-19. The overall study: Sources were T cells, B-cell-depleted T cells, or PBMCs; the material itself was cDNA or gDNA.

Original data processing: For nucleated cells, counts were estimated from reference gene primer amplification. The protocol was immunoSEQ multiplex PCR, while the TCRdb copy is restricted to in-frame clones and leaves out a portion. V, J and clone size are taken as reported in that table, and D and trimming were inferred from the DNA itself. Of approximately 82,000 clones listed, 65% to 85% are singletons. In germline, CDR1 is PRHDT, CDR2 FYEKMQ (reference sequence). Trimming removed 4 bases from V and 6 bases from J, with 13 bases in between. This CDR3 is 15 amino acids long. The rearrangement joins TRBV13 to TRBJ1-6; no clear D gene. This clonotype was obtained from a woman aged 55-69 years with acute or convalescent COVID-19. Sequencing was performed on peripheral blood. CDR3: CASSSYMGANSPLHF. CDR3 bases: TGTGCCAGCAGCTCCTATATGGGAGCTAATTCACCCCTCCACTTT.